This T cell receptor (beta chain) was captured in a study of blood T cell repertoires in COVID-19. Method: immunoSEQ multiplex PCR; TCRdb's copy keeps in-frame clones and lacks some. The sample lists a few hundred thousand clones; 89% were seen once. The clonotype was recovered from a woman in her 40s who had recovered from COVID-19. The sequenced sample consisted of PBMCs or T cells enriched from blood (not recorded which).

The CDR3 nucleotides read TGCGCCAGCAGTGGGTATGTAGAACCCTACGAGCAGTACTTC. This sequence encodes CASSGYVEPYEQYF. The V gene is TRBV10-2, the J gene TRBJ2-7; D uncertain. In germline, CDR1 is WSHSY, CDR2 SAAADI. V was pared by 4 bases and J by 2 bases, with 12 bases between. The CDR3 is made up of 14 amino acids.